This is a list of T cell receptor beta chains from one sample in a study of T cells in Graves' hyperthyroidism and ophthalmopathy. Each CDR3 protein gets one entry after TCRdb re-called the multiplex PCR reads with MiXCR. The data show around 760,000 distinct CDR3 sequences, around a third seen once. The sample comprised blood. All receptors come from a middle-aged woman with Graves' hyperthyroidism. CDR3s include the opening cysteine and the closing phenylalanine or tryptophan. The D gene is left open where the match is weak. Some rows mark clone size as missing; the rest say once, few, many or name a class of expanded clone.

d_call,v_call,clone_size,j_call,cdr3_aa,cdr3_nt
-,TRBV5-1,-,TRBJ2-5,CASSLSRTTPETQYF,TGCGCCAGCAGCTTGTCTAGGACTACACCAGAGACCCAGTACTTC
-,TRBV10-3,few,TRBJ2-2,CAISESTSTGELFF,TGTGCCATCAGTGAGTCGACCAGCACCGGGGAGCTGTTTTTT
-,TRBV28,-,TRBJ2-5,CASSKAGSETQYF,TGTGCCAGCAGTAAAGCGGGTTCAGAGACCCAGTACTTC
-,TRBV10-2,many,TRBJ2-7,CASTGFRNEQYF,TGCGCCAGCACAGGGTTTAGGAACGAGCAGTACTTC
TRBD1,TRBV6-1,few,TRBJ1-1,CASSYRGLLNTEAFF,TGTGCCAGCAGTTACAGGGGGCTCCTGAACACTGAAGCTTTCTTT
-,TRBV7-3,many,TRBJ2-7,CASSRGLGNEQYF,TGTGCCAGCAGCCGAGGCCTTGGGAACGAGCAGTACTTC
TRBD2,TRBV6-5,-,TRBJ2-5,CASSYSKVFLAGGETQYF,TGTGCCAGCAGTTACTCGAAGGTCTTCCTAGCGGGGGGAGAGACCCAGTACTTC
-,TRBV5-8,-,TRBJ1-4,CASSSTEVNEKLFF,TGTGCCAGCAGCTCAACAGAGGTTAATGAAAAACTGTTTTTT
-,TRBV2,many,TRBJ2-2,CACRGTKNTGELFF,TGTGCCTGTAGAGGGACAAAGAACACCGGGGAGCTGTTTTTT
TRBD1,TRBV25-1,-,TRBJ1-5,CSARVGATGDFQPQHF,TGCAGTGCTAGAGTGGGGGCGACAGGGGATTTCCAGCCCCAGCATTTT
TRBD1,TRBV29-1,-,TRBJ2-7,CSVGQGETYEQYF,TGCAGCGTCGGACAGGGGGAGACCTACGAGCAGTACTTC
-,TRBV15,few,TRBJ1-1,CATSRVRSGNTEAFF,TGTGCCACCAGCAGAGTAAGGTCCGGGAACACTGAAGCTTTCTTT
-,TRBV19,-,TRBJ1-2,CASSIDQYGLYYGYTF,TGTGCCAGTAGTATAGATCAGTACGGATTATACTATGGCTACACCTTC
-,TRBV7-9,-,TRBJ2-5,CASSFRPTRGTQYF,TGTGCCAGCAGTTTCCGGCCCACCCGGGGGACCCAGTACTTC
-,TRBV7-9,-,TRBJ1-1,CASRPLPARGNTEAFF,TGTGCCAGCAGACCCCTCCCGGCCCGAGGGAACACTGAAGCTTTCTTT
-,TRBV20-1,many,TRBJ2-5,CSARDYRLSAQYF,TGCAGTGCTAGAGATTACAGGCTCTCGGCCCAGTACTTC
TRBD1,TRBV12-3/TRBV12-4,-,TRBJ1-2,CASSSGGGGYGGYTF,TGTGCCAGCAGCTCGGGCGGAGGGGGCTACGGTGGCTACACCTTC
-,TRBV3-2,-,TRBJ2-7,CATKPSGVRTYEQYF,TGTGCCACAAAGCCTAGCGGGGTTAGGACCTACGAGCAGTACTTC
-,TRBV6-2/TRBV6-3,-,TRBJ2-7,CASSSQPRPYEQYF,TGTGCCAGCAGCTCCCAGCCAAGGCCCTACGAGCAGTACTTC
-,TRBV20-1,-,TRBJ1-2,CSARGNQYYGHTF,TGCAGTGCTAGAGGGAACCAGTACTATGGCCACACCTTC
TRBD1,TRBV7-9,many,TRBJ1-1,CASSLGLGQNGEAFF,TGTGCCAGCAGCTTAGGATTGGGACAGAACGGGGAAGCTTTCTTT
-,TRBV12-3/TRBV12-4,few,TRBJ2-5,CASSLIEETQYF,TGTGCCAGCAGTTTAATTGAAGAGACCCAGTACTTC
-,TRBV12-3/TRBV12-4,many,TRBJ1-5,CASSPNNQPQHF,TGTGCCAGCAGCCCCAATAATCAGCCCCAGCATTTT
-,TRBV15,-,TRBJ2-5,CATSSQDFGTLQETQYF,TGTGCCACCAGCAGCCAAGATTTCGGGACCCTCCAAGAGACCCAGTACTTC
TRBD1,TRBV10-3,few,TRBJ2-7,CASSNRAGGGTYEQYF,TGTGCCAGCAGCAACCGGGCAGGGGGCGGCACCTACGAGCAGTACTTC
TRBD1,TRBV10-2,-,TRBJ1-1,CASTTGTGGNTEAFF,TGCGCCAGTACGACCGGGACAGGGGGGAACACTGAAGCTTTCTTT
TRBD2,TRBV20-1,many,TRBJ2-7,CSASGLAVKDEQYF,TGCAGTGCTAGCGGACTAGCGGTCAAGGACGAGCAGTACTTC
TRBD1,TRBV20-1,-,TRBJ1-2,CSARASGQANYGYTF,TGCAGTGCTAGGGCTTCCGGACAGGCTAACTATGGCTACACCTTC
-,TRBV10-3,-,TRBJ2-5,CAISRSQALSETQYF,TGTGCCATCAGTAGGAGCCAGGCCCTCTCTGAGACCCAGTACTTC
TRBD1,TRBV20-1,-,TRBJ2-7,CSARGGTGGDYEQYF,TGCAGTGCTCGGGGGGGGACAGGGGGCGACTACGAGCAGTACTTC
-,TRBV7-2,many,TRBJ1-2,CASSPLVTGGGYTF,TGTGCCAGCAGCCCCCTCGTCACAGGTGGTGGCTACACCTTC
TRBD1,TRBV10-3,-,TRBJ1-4,CAISFRTGWRSEKLFF,TGTGCCATCAGTTTCAGGACAGGTTGGCGGAGTGAAAAACTGTTCTTT
TRBD1,TRBV4-3,few,TRBJ2-7,CASSQHRQGIYEQYF,TGCGCCAGCAGTCAACACCGACAGGGCATTTACGAGCAGTACTTC
-,TRBV15,-,TRBJ2-2,CAASSFTLFAGELFF,TGTGCCGCCAGCAGCTTCACATTGTTCGCCGGGGAGCTGTTTTTT
-,TRBV2,few,TRBJ1-1,CASSFRTALGTEAFF,TGTGCCAGCAGTTTTCGAACGGCGCTTGGGACAGAAGCTTTCTTT
-,TRBV9,many,TRBJ2-6,CASTPGQGLAGANVLTF,TGTGCCAGCACCCCGGGTCAGGGACTGGCTGGGGCCAACGTCCTGACTTTC
-,TRBV7-2,few,TRBJ2-7,CASSRGTRTGSLSYEQYF,TGTGCCAGCAGCCGCGGGACGCGTACAGGGAGTCTCTCCTACGAGCAGTACTTC
-,TRBV7-9,many,TRBJ2-7,CASSLMGEQYF,TGTGCCAGCAGCCTCATGGGGGAGCAGTACTTC
TRBD2,TRBV6-1,many,TRBJ2-5,CASSEVAGVGWETQYF,TGTGCCAGCAGTGAAGTAGCGGGAGTTGGTTGGGAGACCCAGTACTTC
TRBD2,TRBV7-2,few,TRBJ2-6,CASIKGLAGAIGANVLTF,TGTGCCAGCATTAAAGGACTAGCGGGAGCGATAGGGGCCAACGTCCTGACTTTC
-,TRBV6-6,many,TRBJ1-5,CASRRGEDQPQHF,TGTGCCAGTCGGAGGGGCGAGGATCAGCCCCAGCATTTT
-,TRBV20-1,many,TRBJ2-7,CSARGLAGNEQYF,TGCAGTGCTAGAGGGCTAGCTGGAAACGAGCAGTACTTC
-,TRBV7-2,-,TRBJ1-6,CASRTNVGGSPLHF,TGTGCCAGCAGAACCAACGTGGGGGGTTCACCCCTCCACTTT
-,TRBV5-5,few,TRBJ2-5,CASSVEGAKTQYF,TGTGCCAGCAGCGTCGAAGGGGCGAAGACCCAGTACTTC
-,TRBV12-3/TRBV12-4,many,TRBJ1-6,CASSFYPSPPLHF,TGTGCCAGCAGTTTTTATCCCAGCCCACCCCTCCACTTT
TRBD1,TRBV12-5,-,TRBJ1-4,CASGSHADRGREKLFF,TGTGCTAGTGGTTCACACGCGGACAGGGGACGTGAAAAACTGTTTTTT
-,TRBV3-1,-,TRBJ2-7,CASSHSGLISYEQYF,TGTGCCAGCAGCCATTCGGGACTGATCTCCTACGAGCAGTACTTC
TRBD1,TRBV12-3/TRBV12-4,few,TRBJ1-4,CASSLAGDRGSEKLFF,TGTGCCAGCAGTTTAGCGGGGGACAGGGGAAGTGAAAAACTGTTTTTT